The rows below give T cell receptor beta chains drawn from one sample of a study of Ad26.COV2.S vaccination and SARS-CoV-2 variants. Sequencing used immunoSEQ multiplex PCR; TCRdb keeps in-frame clones, though not all of them. The table records 350,000 to 450,000 clones, around 92% of them present only once. The source material was peripheral blood, sampled in a trial of Ad26.COV2.S vaccine versus placebo. Receptor source: a person aged 18-60 years who received the Ad26.COV2.S COVID-19 vaccine or a placebo. Each CDR3 is given with its conserved first and last residue. The D gene is left open where the match is weak. Clone sizes are given selectively: once, few, many, or a class where the clone is expanded.

clone_size,v_call,j_call,d_call,cdr3_aa,cdr3_nt
NA,TRBV11-2,TRBJ2-2,TRBD1,CASSQVRWDRGTAGELFF,TGTGCCAGCAGCCAGGTCCGGTGGGACAGGGGAACGGCCGGGGAGCTGTTTTTT
NA,TRBV6-5,TRBJ1-1,NA,CASSYSELGETEAFF,TGTGCCAGCAGTTACTCTGAACTAGGAGAGACTGAAGCTTTCTTT
NA,TRBV6-6,TRBJ2-2,NA,CASSYTETNTGELFF,TGTGCCAGCAGTTACACAGAAACGAACACCGGGGAGCTGTTTTTT
NA,TRBV11-2,TRBJ2-1,NA,CASSAGDFNEQFF,TGTGCCAGCAGCGCCGGGGATTTCAATGAGCAGTTCTTC
NA,TRBV9,TRBJ2-5,NA,CASSSEEENYRETQYF,TGTGCCAGCAGCTCAGAAGAGGAGAACTATCGAGAGACCCAGTACTTC
NA,TRBV19,TRBJ1-1,TRBD1,CASRYETGGYTEAFF,TGTGCCAGTAGATACGAGACAGGGGGCTACACTGAAGCTTTCTTT
NA,TRBV4-3,TRBJ2-3,NA,CASRRQLSTDTQYF,TGCGCCAGCAGACGACAATTGAGCACAGATACGCAGTATTTT
NA,TRBV28,TRBJ2-7,NA,CASSFNLDRPYEQYF,TGTGCCAGCAGTTTTAATCTAGACAGGCCATACGAGCAGTACTTC
once,TRBV6-2/TRBV6-3,TRBJ2-2,NA,CASSPGTGELFF,TGTGCCAGCAGTCCAGGGACCGGGGAGCTGTTTTTT
NA,TRBV19,TRBJ1-2,NA,CASQRRAPDGYTF,TGTGCCAGTCAGCGGAGGGCCCCAGATGGCTACACCTTC
NA,TRBV4-3,TRBJ1-2,TRBD1,CASSQEFGTGYLSSYGYTF,TGCGCCAGCAGCCAAGAGTTCGGGACAGGATATCTTAGCTCCTATGGCTACACCTTC
NA,TRBV27,TRBJ1-6,NA,CASSFGPGHNSPLHF,TGTGCCAGCAGTTTTGGTCCCGGCCATAATTCACCCCTCCACTTT
NA,TRBV29-1,TRBJ2-3,TRBD1,CSVPGQGINTDTQYF,TGCAGCGTCCCTGGACAGGGGATTAACACAGATACGCAGTATTTT
NA,TRBV28,TRBJ2-5,NA,CASSLSRGQETQYF,TGTGCCAGCAGTTTATCGCGTGGGCAAGAGACCCAGTACTTC
NA,TRBV29-1,TRBJ1-2,NA,CSVYLDTRGYTF,TGCAGCGTCTACCTGGACACTCGTGGCTACACCTTC
once,TRBV9,TRBJ1-1,NA,CASSAPRETEAFF,TGTGCCAGCAGCGCTCCTAGGGAGACTGAAGCTTTCTTT
NA,TRBV19,TRBJ2-3,TRBD1,CASSIWGQGTDTQYF,TGTGCCAGTAGTATATGGGGACAGGGCACAGATACGCAGTATTTT
NA,TRBV5-4,TRBJ2-3,NA,CASSPGRVGPSTDTQYF,TGTGCCAGCAGCCCGGGTCGAGTAGGTCCTAGCACAGATACGCAGTATTTT
NA,TRBV29-1,TRBJ2-3,NA,CSEGTLGTDTQYF,TGCAGCGAGGGGACTCTGGGCACAGATACGCAGTATTTT
NA,TRBV10-1,TRBJ1-1,TRBD1,CASSEGQYTEAFF,TGCGCCAGCAGCGAGGGACAGTACACTGAAGCTTTCTTT
NA,TRBV4-3,TRBJ1-1,NA,CASSQGGGGDWGTEAFF,TGCGCCAGCAGCCAAGGGGGTGGTGGTGACTGGGGCACTGAAGCTTTCTTT
NA,TRBV28,TRBJ2-7,TRBD2,CASSLRLAGGPEQYF,TGTGCCAGCAGTTTGAGACTAGCGGGGGGGCCCGAGCAGTACTTC
NA,TRBV6-5,TRBJ1-1,NA,CASARGNTEAFF,TGTGCCAGCGCAAGAGGGAACACTGAAGCTTTCTTT
NA,TRBV5-1,TRBJ2-5,NA,CASSAPSVEETQYF,TGCGCCAGCAGCGCTCCTAGCGTAGAAGAGACCCAGTACTTC
NA,TRBV11-2,TRBJ1-4,NA,CASSLTGTTNEKLFF,TGTGCCAGCAGCTTAACTGGGACGACTAATGAAAAACTGTTTTTT
NA,TRBV13,TRBJ2-1,TRBD2,CASSLSGGQYNEQFF,TGTGCCAGCAGCTTAAGCGGGGGGCAGTATAATGAGCAGTTCTTC
NA,TRBV19,TRBJ2-2,TRBD2,CASSPYSGGSTGELFF,TGTGCCAGTAGTCCCTATAGCGGGGGATCCACCGGGGAGCTGTTTTTT
NA,TRBV5-6,TRBJ1-2,NA,CASSLGANYGYTF,TGTGCCAGCAGCTTGGGAGCAAACTATGGCTACACCTTC
once,TRBV6-5,TRBJ2-7,NA,CASSPTGLSYEQYF,TGTGCCAGCAGTCCGACAGGTCTATCCTACGAGCAGTACTTC
NA,TRBV9,TRBJ2-5,NA,CASSVGGQETQYF,TGTGCCAGCAGCGTGGGTGGTCAAGAGACCCAGTACTTC
NA,TRBV27,TRBJ1-2,TRBD1,CASSPWDRGDGYTF,TGTGCCAGCAGCCCATGGGACAGGGGAGATGGCTACACCTTC
NA,TRBV6-5,TRBJ2-3,NA,CASSYSMWGADTQYF,TGTGCCAGCAGTTACTCGATGTGGGGGGCAGATACGCAGTATTTT
NA,TRBV6-5,TRBJ1-1,TRBD1,CASRSPGQGNTEAFF,TGTGCCAGCAGATCCCCGGGACAGGGTAACACTGAAGCTTTCTTT
NA,TRBV19,TRBJ1-5,TRBD1,CASSIHSTGWVNQPQHF,TGTGCCAGTAGTATCCACTCGACAGGGTGGGTCAATCAGCCCCAGCATTTT
NA,TRBV12-3/TRBV12-4,TRBJ2-3,NA,CASSLNTQYF,TGTGCCAGCAGCCTAAATACGCAGTATTTT
NA,TRBV11-2,TRBJ2-3,NA,CASSLRSDTQYF,TGTGCCAGCAGCTTAAGATCAGATACGCAGTATTTT
NA,TRBV24-1,TRBJ2-2,NA,CATSDRTAANTGELFF,TGTGCCACCAGTGACCGGACAGCCGCGAACACCGGGGAGCTGTTTTTT
once,TRBV5-4,TRBJ2-6,NA,CASSLIISGNSGANVLTF,TGTGCCAGCAGCTTAATCATTTCGGGTAACTCTGGGGCCAACGTCCTGACTTTC
NA,TRBV2,TRBJ2-5,NA,CASRRTEGGETQYF,TGTGCCAGCAGGAGGACTGAGGGCGGAGAGACCCAGTACTTC
NA,TRBV3-1/TRBV3-2,TRBJ2-7,TRBD1,CASSLWSGGHEQYF,TGTGCCAGCAGCCTTTGGTCAGGGGGCCACGAGCAGTACTTC
NA,TRBV2,TRBJ2-5,NA,CASSVDYPYRETQYF,TGTGCCAGCAGTGTGGACTACCCCTACCGGGAGACCCAGTACTTC
NA,TRBV6-5,TRBJ1-1,NA,CASSSPQRATEAFF,TGTGCCAGCAGTTCTCCCCAAAGGGCCACTGAAGCTTTCTTT
NA,TRBV5-4,TRBJ2-6,NA,CASSFGQPSGANVLTF,TGTGCCAGCAGCTTCGGACAGCCTTCTGGGGCCAACGTCCTGACTTTC
few,TRBV29-1,TRBJ2-5,TRBD2,CSVDMASGGVETQYF,TGCAGCGTTGATATGGCTAGCGGGGGGGTCGAGACCCAGTACTTC
NA,TRBV19,TRBJ2-2,NA,CASVGHTGELFF,TGTGCCAGTGTAGGGCACACCGGGGAGCTGTTTTTT
NA,TRBV27,TRBJ1-2,NA,CASSLSLGSYGYTF,TGTGCCAGCAGTTTATCGTTGGGCAGTTATGGCTACACCTTC
NA,TRBV7-8,TRBJ2-7,NA,CASSLSRQVTYEQYF,TGTGCCAGCAGCCTCTCCCGGCAGGTTACCTACGAGCAGTACTTC